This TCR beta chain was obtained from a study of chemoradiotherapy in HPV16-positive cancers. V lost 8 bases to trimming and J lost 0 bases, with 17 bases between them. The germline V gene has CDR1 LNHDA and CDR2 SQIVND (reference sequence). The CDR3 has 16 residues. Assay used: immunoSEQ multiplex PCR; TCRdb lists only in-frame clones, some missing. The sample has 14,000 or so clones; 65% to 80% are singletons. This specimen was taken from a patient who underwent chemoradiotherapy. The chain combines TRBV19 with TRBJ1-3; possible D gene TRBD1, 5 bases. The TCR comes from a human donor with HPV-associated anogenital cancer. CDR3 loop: CASSPRQGSSGNTIYF. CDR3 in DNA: TGTGCCAGTTCCCCCAGGCAGGGAAGCTCTGGAAACACCATATATTTT. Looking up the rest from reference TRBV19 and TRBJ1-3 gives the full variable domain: DGGITQSPKYLFRKEGQNVTLSCEQNLNHDAMYWYRQDPGQGLRLIYYSQIVNDFQKGDIAEGYSVSREKKESFPLTVTSAQKNPTAFYLCASSPRQGSSGNTIYFGEGSWLTVV.